The entry below gives a single TCR beta chain sequence along with its context. Its antigen is not yet known. No base qualities exist here, and no much larger clone lies one base off it. The CDR3 spans 14 residues, from the cysteine through the phenylalanine. This entry keeps only the CDR3 DNA: 42 bases, framed from base 1. Trimming takes 1 base from V and 2 bases from J, and the germline ends sit 9 bases apart. Looking up the germline V gene (reference sequence) yields CDR1 LNHDA and CDR2 SQIVND. Libraries were constructed by the immunoSEQ multiplex PCR assay. The source is immuneACCESS, and TCRdb retained only in-frame sequences with V and J called. Part of the clones is not carried over; for the studies checked, unresolved V genes explain less than half of this, and the remainder is unexplained. The sample includes over 20,000 clones, with 85% to 90% observed a single time. Approximately 5% of the sample comes from the top ten.

This specimen comes from a study of T cell changes during pregnancy in multiple sclerosis (dated by TCRdb to about 2019). Broadly, across the study: In women with multiple sclerosis, the researchers looked at how the T cell repertoire shifted as pregnancy progressed.

The chain was built from TRBV19 and TRBJ2-7; the D gene assignment is ambiguous. Sequencing was performed on CD8+ T cells from peripheral blood mononuclear cells, taken in the second trimester of pregnancy. The sequence was obtained from a female donor in good health, enrolled as a control in a pregnancy study. The CDR3 has the sequence CASSIGQRTYEQYF. The nucleotides are TGTGCCAGTAGTATAGGGCAGCGTACCTACGAGCAGTACTTC.